The T cell receptor (beta chain) described here comes from a study of blood T cell repertoires in COVID-19 (dated by TCRdb to about 2020). Study-level background: Collaborator samples came from the United States, Italy and Spain and covered acute and convalescent phases of COVID-19. The repertoires were released in a freely available public database intended as a resource for research on the immune response to SARS-CoV-2. Nearly every sample came with metadata listing a de-identified subject ID, COVID-19 status, age in years and sex. The dataset comprised deeply sampled blood TCRbeta repertoires from subjects exposed to, actively infected with, or recovered from COVID-19. Samples came from the ongoing ImmuneRACE study (first 160 participants) plus 1,254 subjects from 6 global collaborators. Where available, HLA class I and class II types were obtained from metadata supplied by the sample provider rather than from assay-based typing. The material from the prospective study consisted of cDNA or gDNA derived from T cells, B-cell-depleted T cells, or PBMCs. What the work shows at the level of the full study, not this receptor alone: Clinical and demographic metadata were provided uncurated, with the amount varying by source and participant.

The immunoSEQ Assay, a bias-controlled multiplex PCR, was used to amplify TCRbeta CDR3 regions from genomic DNA. For the original study's pipeline: Nucleated cell counts per sample were estimated from amplification of reference gene primers within the assay. To quantify the absolute abundance of each unique TCRbeta CDR3 rearrangement, sequence reads were collapsed and filtered. For each sample, productive Simpson clonality was calculated as the square root of Simpson's diversity index over productive rearrangements. The source is immuneACCESS, and TCRdb retained only in-frame sequences with V and J called. Part of the clones is not carried over; for the studies checked, unresolved V genes explain less than half of this, and the remainder is unexplained. The DNA gave D and trimming, while V, J and clone size come from that table. In all, the sample holds hundreds of thousands of clones, and roughly 80% of those were seen once. The top ten clonotypes cover over 7.5% of the sample.

CDR1 and CDR2 were assigned from the germline V gene (reference sequence) as LNHDA and SQIVND. Trimming accounts for 6 bases at V and 5 bases at J, while the number of junction bases matched to no gene is 6. The cysteine opens and the phenylalanine closes a CDR3 of 14 amino acids. The CDR3 DNA has 42 bases and is translated from base 1. Collaborating institutions collected whole blood in K2EDTA tubes following their own protocols. For TCRbeta analysis, collaborators shipped samples as frozen whole blood, isolated PBMCs, or DNA extracted from either of those sample types. This clone was detected once. Its recognized antigen is unknown. The input lacks base qualities; no much larger clone sits a single base away.

This clonotype was obtained from an elderly man with acute or convalescent COVID-19. In this chain, TRBV19 is recombined with TRBJ1-5; TRBD1 lines up with 8 middle nucleotides. The sample comprised peripheral blood. Here is the DNA: TGTGCCAGTAGCACAGGACAGGGCTATCAGCCCCAGCATTTT. It translates as CASSTGQGYQPQHF.